This note documents a single TCR beta chain sequence. The CDR3 length is 14 residues. Germline lookup yields CDR1 DFQATT and CDR2 SNEGSKA (reference sequence). The V and J ends lost 3 bases and 7 bases, in that order; junction bases with no gene match: 9. These data belong to a study of identical twins. TCRdb passed the 5' RACE reads through MiXCR, listing each CDR3 protein once. The sample yields more than 600,000 distinct CDR3 sequences, roughly 18% seen once. The same data also went into a second study, on T cells expressing NK-cell markers.

Material: PBMCs. The gene calls are TRBV20-1 and TRBJ1-5; 7 positions agree with TRBD1. The clonotype was recovered from a woman between 18 and 30 years old in good health. The CDR3 spells CSARDRLGRQPQHF. CDR3 coding DNA: TGCAGTGCTAGGGACAGGCTCGGTAGACAGCCCCAGCATTTT.